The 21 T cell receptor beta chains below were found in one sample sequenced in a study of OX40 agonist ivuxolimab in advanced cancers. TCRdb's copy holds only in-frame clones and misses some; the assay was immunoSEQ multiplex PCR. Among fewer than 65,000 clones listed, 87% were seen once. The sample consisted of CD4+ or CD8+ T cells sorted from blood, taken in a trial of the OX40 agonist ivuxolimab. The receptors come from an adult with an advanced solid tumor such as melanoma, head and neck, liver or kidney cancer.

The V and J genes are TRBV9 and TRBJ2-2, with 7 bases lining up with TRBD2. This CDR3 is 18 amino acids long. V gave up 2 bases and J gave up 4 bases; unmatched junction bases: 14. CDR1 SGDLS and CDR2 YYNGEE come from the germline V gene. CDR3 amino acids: CASSVMSSGPSGTGELFF. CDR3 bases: TGTGCCAGCAGCGTTATGTCTAGCGGACCCTCCGGCACCGGGGAGCTGTTTTTT.

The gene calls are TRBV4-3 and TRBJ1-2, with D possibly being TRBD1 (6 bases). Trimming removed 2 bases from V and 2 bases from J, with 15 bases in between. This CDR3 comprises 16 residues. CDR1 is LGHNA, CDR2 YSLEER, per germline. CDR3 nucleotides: TGCGCCAGCAGCCAAATCGGAGGACAGACCAACTATGGCTACACCTTC. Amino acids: CASSQIGGQTNYGYTF.

DNA for the CDR3: TGTGCCAGCAGGGGCCGGGATAGCAATCAGCCCCAGCATTTT. It translates to CASRGRDSNQPQHF. V is TRBV5-5 and J is TRBJ1-5; no clear D. The CDR3 runs 14 residues. The V gene's germline CDR1 is SGHKS and CDR2 YYEKEE (reference sequence). Trimming removed 5 bases from V and 0 bases from J, with 9 bases in between.

The CDR3 DNA sequence: TGTGCCAGCAGCTCACAGGGATCTTACACCGGGGAGCTGTTTTTT. Translating gives CASSSQGSYTGELFF. This chain links TRBV5-4 with TRBJ2-2, with a weak D call TRBD1 (6 bases). V shed 3 bases and J shed 3 bases, with 12 bases lying between them. The CDR3 sequence is 15 residues long. Looked up from germline, CDR1 is SGHNT and CDR2 is YYREEE (reference sequence).

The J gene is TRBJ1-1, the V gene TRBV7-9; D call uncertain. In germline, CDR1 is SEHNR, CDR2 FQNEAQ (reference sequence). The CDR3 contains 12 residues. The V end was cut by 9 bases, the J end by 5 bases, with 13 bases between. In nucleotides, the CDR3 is TGTGCCAGACACCGGCTAGGGACTGAAGCTTTCTTT. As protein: CARHRLGTEAFF.

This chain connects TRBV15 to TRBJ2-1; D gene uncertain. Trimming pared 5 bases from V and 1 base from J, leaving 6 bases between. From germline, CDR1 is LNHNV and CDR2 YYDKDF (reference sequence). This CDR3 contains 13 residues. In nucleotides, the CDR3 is TGTGCCACCAGCGCGGCTTCCTACAATGAGCAGTTCTTC. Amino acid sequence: CATSAASYNEQFF.

CDR3 in amino acids: CASSIVPDPGELFF. The CDR3 DNA follows: TGTGCCAGTAGTATTGTCCCCGACCCCGGGGAGCTGTTTTTT. The chain recombines TRBV19 with TRBJ2-2; D not certain. Germline assignment: CDR1 LNHDA and CDR2 SQIVND (reference sequence). This CDR3 is 14 amino acids long. Trimming cost V 3 bases and J 6 bases, with 11 bases left between them.

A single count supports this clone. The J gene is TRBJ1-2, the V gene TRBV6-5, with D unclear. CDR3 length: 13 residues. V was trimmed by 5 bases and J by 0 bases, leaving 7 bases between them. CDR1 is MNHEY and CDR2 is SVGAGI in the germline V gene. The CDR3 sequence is CASSKTTNYGYTF. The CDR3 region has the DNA TGTGCCAGCAGTAAGACAACTAACTATGGCTACACCTTC.

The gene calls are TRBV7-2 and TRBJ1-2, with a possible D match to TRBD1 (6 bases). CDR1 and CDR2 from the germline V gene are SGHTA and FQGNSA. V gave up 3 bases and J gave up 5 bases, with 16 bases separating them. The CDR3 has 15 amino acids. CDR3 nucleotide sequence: TGTGCCAGCAGCTTGTATGTACAGGGAGGGTATGGCTACACCTTC. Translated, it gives CASSLYVQGGYGYTF. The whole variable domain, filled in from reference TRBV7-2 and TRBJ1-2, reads GAGVSQSPSNKVTEKGKDVELRCDPISGHTALYWYRQSLGQGLEFLIYFQGNSAPDKSGLPSDRFSAERTGGSVSTLTIQRTQQEDSAVYLCASSLYVQGGYGYTFGSGTRLTVV.

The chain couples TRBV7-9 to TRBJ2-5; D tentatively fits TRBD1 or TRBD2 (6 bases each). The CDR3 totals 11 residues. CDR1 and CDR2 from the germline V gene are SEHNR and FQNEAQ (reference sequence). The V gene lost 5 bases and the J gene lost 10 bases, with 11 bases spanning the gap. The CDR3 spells CASSLGGVQYF. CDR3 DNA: TGTGCCAGCAGCCTGGGGGGCGTCCAGTACTTC. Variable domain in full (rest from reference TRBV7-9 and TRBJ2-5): DTGVSQNPRHKITKRGQNVTFRCDPISEHNRLYWYRQTLGQGPEFLTYFQNEAQLEKSRLLSDRFSAERPKGSFSTLEIQRTEQGDSAMYLCASSLGGVQYFGPGTRLLVL.

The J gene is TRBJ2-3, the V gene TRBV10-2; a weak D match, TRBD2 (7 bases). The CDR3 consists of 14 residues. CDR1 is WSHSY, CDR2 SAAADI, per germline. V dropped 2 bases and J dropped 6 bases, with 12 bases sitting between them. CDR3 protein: CASSEVGGADTQYF. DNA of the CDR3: TGCGCCAGCAGTGAGGTAGGGGGGGCTGATACGCAGTATTTT.

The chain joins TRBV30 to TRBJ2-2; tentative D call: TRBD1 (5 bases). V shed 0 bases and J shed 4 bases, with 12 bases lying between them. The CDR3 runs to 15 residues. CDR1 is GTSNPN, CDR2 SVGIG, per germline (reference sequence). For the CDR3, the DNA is TGTGCCTGGAGTGTACCAGGGTGGGTCACCGGGGAGCTGTTTTTT. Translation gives CAWSVPGWVTGELFF. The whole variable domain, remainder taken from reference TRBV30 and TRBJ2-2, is SQTIHQWPATLVQPVGSPLSLECTVEGTSNPNLYWYRQAAGRGLQLLFYSVGIGQISSEVPQNLSASRPQDRQFILSSKKLLLSDSGFYLCAWSVPGWVTGELFFGEGSRLTVL.

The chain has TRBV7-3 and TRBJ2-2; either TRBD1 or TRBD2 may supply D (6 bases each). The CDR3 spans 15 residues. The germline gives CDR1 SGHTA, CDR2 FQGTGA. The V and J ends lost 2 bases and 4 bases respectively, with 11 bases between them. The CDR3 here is CASSLGGGGTGELFF. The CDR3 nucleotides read TGTGCCAGCAGCTTAGGAGGGGGTGGCACCGGGGAGCTGTTTTTT.

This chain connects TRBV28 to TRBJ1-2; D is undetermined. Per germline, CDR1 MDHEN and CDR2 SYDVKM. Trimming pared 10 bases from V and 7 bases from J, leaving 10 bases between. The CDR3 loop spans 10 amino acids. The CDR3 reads CATQTSGYTF. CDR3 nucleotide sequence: TGTGCCACTCAGACGAGTGGCTACACCTTC.

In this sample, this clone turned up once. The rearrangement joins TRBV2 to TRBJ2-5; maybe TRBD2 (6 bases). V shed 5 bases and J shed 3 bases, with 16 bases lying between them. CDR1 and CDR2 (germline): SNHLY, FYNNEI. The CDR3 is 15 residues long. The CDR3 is CASSTGRWGEETQYF. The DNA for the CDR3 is TGTGCCAGCAGTACTGGTCGATGGGGGGAAGAGACCCAGTACTTC.

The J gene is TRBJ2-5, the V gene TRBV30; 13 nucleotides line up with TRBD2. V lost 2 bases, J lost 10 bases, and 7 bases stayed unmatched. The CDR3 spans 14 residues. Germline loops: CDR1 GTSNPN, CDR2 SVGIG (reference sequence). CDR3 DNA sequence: TGTGCCTGGAGTCCGACTAGCGGGGGGTCCCTCCAGTACTTC. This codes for CAWSPTSGGSLQYF.

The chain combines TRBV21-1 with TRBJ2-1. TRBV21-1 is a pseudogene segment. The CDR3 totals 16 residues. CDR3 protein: CASSNVEGISYNEQFF. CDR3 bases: TGTGCCAGCAGCAACGTCGAGGGGATCTCCTACAATGAGCAGTTCTTC.

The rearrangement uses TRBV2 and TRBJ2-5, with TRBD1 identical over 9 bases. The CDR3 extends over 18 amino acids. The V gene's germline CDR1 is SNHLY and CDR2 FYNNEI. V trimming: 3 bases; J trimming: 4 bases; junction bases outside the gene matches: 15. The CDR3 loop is CASSEVYRDRVRVETQYF. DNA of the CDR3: TGTGCCAGCAGTGAGGTCTACCGGGACAGGGTACGTGTAGAGACCCAGTACTTC.

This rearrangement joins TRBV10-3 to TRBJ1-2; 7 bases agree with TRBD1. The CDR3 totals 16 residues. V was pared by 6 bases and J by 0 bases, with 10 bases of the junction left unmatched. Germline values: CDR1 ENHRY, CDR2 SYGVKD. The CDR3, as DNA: TGTGCCATCAGCCCCGGGACAGAGTTAGCTAACTATGGCTACACCTTC. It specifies CAISPGTELANYGYTF.

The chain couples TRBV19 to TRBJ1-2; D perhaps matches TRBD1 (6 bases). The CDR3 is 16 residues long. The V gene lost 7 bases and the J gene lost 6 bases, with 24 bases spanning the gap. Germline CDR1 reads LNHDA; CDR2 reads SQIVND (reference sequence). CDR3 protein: CASIQRRGPQPDGYTF. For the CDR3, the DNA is TGTGCCAGTATCCAGCGCCGGGGGCCTCAGCCCGATGGCTACACCTTC.

The DNA for the CDR3 is TGCAGTGCCCAGAAGGGAGAGCAGTTCTTC. This translates into CSAQKGEQFF. This chain uses TRBV20-1 with TRBJ2-1; D gene unclear. V shed 6 bases and J shed 10 bases, with 10 bases lying between them. Germline CDR1 reads DFQATT; CDR2 reads SNEGSKA (reference sequence). This CDR3 has 10 residues.